This TCR beta chain was observed in a study of cytomegalovirus exposure and HLA in healthy donors. Study results and caveats: Cytomegalovirus status, reportedly, was diagnosed with high specificity and sensitivity by the classifier. That first-cohort TCR clusters tended to co-occur in the 90 to 150 validation repertoires was found in a later analysis.

Sequencing used immunoSEQ multiplex PCR; TCRdb keeps in-frame clones, though not all of them. Found here are 80,000 to 100,000 clones, approximately 84% of them singletons; the top ten hold less than 7.5%. The length of the CDR3 is 16 residues. The germline CDR1 and CDR2 sequences are SGHTS and YDEGEE. J was trimmed by 2 bases and V by 4 bases; bases with no gene match: 4. This clone occurred a few times. Its antigen is still unknown. The genes are TRBV5-8 and TRBJ2-6; 9 positions match TRBD1. The sequenced sample consisted of PBMCs. The receptor was derived from a man aged 18 to 35 in good health and CMV-seropositive. CDR3 in DNA: TGTGCCAGCAGCCCGGACAGGGGCACTGGGGCCAACGTCCTGACTTTC. Amino acids: CASSPDRGTGANVLTF.